The next 22 T cell receptor beta chains were all read from a single sample in a study of blood T cell dynamics during melanoma immunotherapy. Some clones are missing from TCRdb's copy, which holds only in-frame ones; the method was immunoSEQ multiplex PCR. The data hold around 20,000 clones, with around nine tenths observed a single time. The time point was: week 3, after first cycle of checkpoint inhibitor. The sequencing used blood, collected from a patient treated with checkpoint blockade. These receptors were taken from a human donor with melanoma.

This clone occurred a few times. The chain is built from TRBV5-1 and TRBJ1-1; no reliable D call. V lost 5 bases and J 3 bases, leaving 11 bases between the germline ends. The germline gives CDR1 SGHRS, CDR2 YFSETQ. There are 13 residues in the CDR3. The CDR3 region is CASSPGVDTEAFF. As DNA, the CDR3 is TGCGCCAGCAGTCCGGGAGTGGACACTGAAGCTTTCTTT.

The chain recombines TRBV30 with TRBJ1-1; D unresolved. The CDR3 consists of 12 residues. Germline CDR1 reads GTSNPN; CDR2 reads SVGIG (reference sequence). The CDR3 coding sequence is TGTGCTAGTTTACCTGCTAACACTGAAGCTTTCTTT. Amino acid sequence: CASLPANTEAFF.

The chain employs TRBV19 and TRBJ1-2; 8 nucleotides agree with TRBD1. The CDR3 runs 16 residues. The J segment lost 6 bases and the V segment lost 1 base, leaving 10 bases of the junction unmatched. Germline V gene sequence: CDR1 LNHDA, CDR2 SQIVND (reference sequence). The CDR3 sequence is CASSIVGAGQGNGYTF. CDR3 sequence (DNA): TGTGCCAGTAGTATAGTGGGGGCCGGACAGGGAAATGGCTACACCTTC.

The chain uses TRBV19 and TRBJ2-5, with D uncertain. The J call may be faulty, since TRBJ2-7 better matches the DNA end. The length of the CDR3 is 14 residues. CDR1 LNHDA and CDR2 SQIVND come from the germline V gene (reference sequence). The CDR3 spells CASSIGFRPYEQYF. The CDR3 bases are TGTGCCAGTAGTATTGGGTTTCGCCCCTACGAGCAGTACTTC.

The chain is built from TRBV28 and TRBJ2-7; a possible D gene is TRBD2 (5 bases). The CDR3 extends over 13 amino acids. Germline V gene data show CDR1 as MDHEN and CDR2 as SYDVKM. Trimming cost V 3 bases and J 2 bases, with 8 bases left between them. The CDR3 bases are TGTGCCAGCAGTTTTGGCGGGCCCTACGAGCAGTACTTC. It is translated as CASSFGGPYEQYF.

The V gene is TRBV6-6, the J gene TRBJ1-2; a possible D gene is TRBD1 (5 bases). The CDR3 spans 15 residues. CDR1 and CDR2 (germline): MNHNY, SVGAGI (reference sequence). Trimming removed 2 bases from V and 2 bases from J, with 12 bases in between. The CDR3 is CASSYGTLPNYGYTF. DNA of the CDR3: TGTGCCAGCAGTTACGGGACTCTCCCCAACTATGGCTACACCTTC.

The chain links TRBV9 to TRBJ2-5; 10 bases are a match to TRBD2. The junction had 6 bases not matched to a gene; V was cut back by 0 bases and J by 1 base. This CDR3 is built from 17 residues. In germline, CDR1 is SGDLS, CDR2 YYNGEE. The CDR3 spells CASSVAASGGIQETQYF. The CDR3 region has the DNA TGTGCCAGCAGCGTAGCAGCTAGCGGGGGAATCCAAGAGACCCAGTACTTC.

V is TRBV5-1 and J is TRBJ2-7; D is possibly TRBD1 (6 bases). CDR3 length: 16 residues. The germline V gene encodes CDR1 SGHRS and CDR2 YFSETQ. Trimming left V 0 bases short and J 5 bases short, with 18 bases between. CDR3 region: CASSLVTGFGLNEQYF. CDR3 nucleotide sequence: TGCGCCAGCAGCTTGGTTACAGGGTTTGGGCTCAACGAGCAGTACTTC.

This clone showed up just once. The rearrangement links TRBV4-1 to TRBJ2-1; 9 bases are shared with TRBD2. From germline, CDR1 is MGHRA and CDR2 YSYEKL. The CDR3 loop spans 17 amino acids. J lost 7 bases, V lost 0 bases, and 10 bases had no gene match. The CDR3: CASSQEGAGGGQNEQFF. The CDR3 nucleotides read TGCGCCAGCAGCCAAGAGGGGGCGGGAGGGGGTCAGAATGAGCAGTTCTTC.

The chain employs TRBV28 and TRBJ1-4, with D uncertain. Germline V CDR1 and CDR2: MDHEN, SYDVKM. Deletions cut 6 bases from V and 7 bases from J, with 6 bases between. This CDR3 spans 11 amino acids. The CDR3 bases are TGTGCCAGCAGGGCTGCTGAAAAACTGTTTTTT. It encodes CASRAAEKLFF.

The CDR3 DNA reads as TGTGCCAGCAGCTTAGGCGGCAGTCACACAGATACGCAGTATTTT. This translates into CASSLGGSHTDTQYF. The rearrangement uses TRBV7-2 and TRBJ2-3; no reliable D call. This CDR3 contains 15 residues. Germline CDR1 reads SGHTA; CDR2 reads FQGNSA. Trimming shortened V by 1 base and J by 2 bases, and 10 bases separated the two germline ends.

The J gene is TRBJ2-1, the V gene TRBV2, with 11 nucleotides matching TRBD2. The CDR3 length is 15 residues. V trimming: 1 base; J trimming: 9 bases; junction bases outside the gene matches: 5. Germline V gives CDR1 SNHLY, CDR2 FYNNEI. CDR3 nucleotides: TGTGCCAGCAGTGAAGTGCTAGCGGGAGGTGGTGAGCAGTTCTTC. Its protein product is CASSEVLAGGGEQFF.

This sequence joins TRBV4-2 and TRBJ2-3; TRBD2 matches 10 bases. V lost 0 bases to trimming and J lost 3 bases; unmatched junction nucleotides: 6. The CDR3 consists of 17 residues. Germline V gene lookup returns CDR1 LGHNA and CDR2 YNFKEQ. CDR3 loop: CASSQDHYSGRTDTQYF. DNA of the CDR3: TGTGCCAGCAGCCAAGATCACTATAGCGGGAGGACAGATACGCAGTATTTT.

The chain uses TRBV7-9 and TRBJ2-7; 8 bases agree with TRBD2. The trim removed 5 bases at V and 0 bases at J, leaving 12 bases unmatched. Germline CDR1 SEHNR, CDR2 FQNEAQ (reference sequence). The CDR3 length is 17 residues. CDR3 protein: CASSQGGGGRPSYEQYF. CDR3 nucleotides: TGTGCCAGCAGCCAAGGGGGGGGCGGGAGGCCCTCCTACGAGCAGTACTTC.

In its sample, this clone was seen a few times. The chain joins TRBV6-4 to TRBJ2-1, with 8 bases matching TRBD2. There are 16 residues in the CDR3. After removal of 3 bases from V and 5 bases from J, the junction contained 9 bases not matched to a gene. The germline CDR1 and CDR2 sequences are MRHNA and SNTAGT. CDR3 bases: TGTGCCAGCAGTGAGGCGAGCGGGAGAGGGGACAATGAGCAGTTCTTC. Protein sequence: CASSEASGRGDNEQFF.

V gene TRBV28 combines with J gene TRBJ1-2; no clear D gene. This CDR3 spans 13 amino acids. Looked up from germline, CDR1 is MDHEN and CDR2 is SYDVKM. Between the trimmed V and J ends, which lost 4 bases and 6 bases, there was a span of 12 bases. The CDR3 sequence: CASSSSTFDGYTF. The CDR3 nucleotides are TGTGCCAGCAGTTCCTCCACCTTTGATGGCTACACCTTC.

The V and J genes are TRBV20-1 and TRBJ2-1; D gene ambiguous. The CDR3 runs to 11 residues. In germline, CDR1 is DFQATT, CDR2 SNEGSKA (reference sequence). CDR3 sequence: CTLGDFGEQFF. DNA of the CDR3: TGCACCCTCGGAGATTTTGGTGAGCAGTTCTTC.

The rearrangement joins TRBV19 to TRBJ2-3, with D uncertain. The CDR3 is made up of 16 amino acids. The germline V gene has CDR1 LNHDA and CDR2 SQIVND (reference sequence). Trimming left V 3 bases short and J 0 bases short, with 13 bases between. CDR3 nucleotide sequence: TGTGCCAGTAGTATCCCGGCAGGAGCTAGCACAGATACGCAGTATTTT. Its translation: CASSIPAGASTDTQYF.

V is TRBV19 and J is TRBJ2-1; either TRBD1 or TRBD2 may fit D (5 bases each). The V end lost 4 bases, the J end lost 2 bases, and 15 bases lay between the germline ends. The V gene's germline CDR1 is LNHDA and CDR2 SQIVND (reference sequence). CDR3 length equals 16 residues. This CDR3 is CASSTGTDGPYNEQFF. The CDR3 DNA follows: TGTGCCAGTAGTACTGGGACCGACGGACCCTACAATGAGCAGTTCTTC.

This chain uses TRBV10-1 with TRBJ1-2, with 9 bases matching TRBD1. This CDR3 region has 11 residues. The ends lost 11 bases at V and 6 bases at J; junction bases unmatched: 4. Germline V gene lookup returns CDR1 WNHNN and CDR2 SYGVQD (reference sequence). CDR3 sequence: CAGTGGDGYTF. In nucleotides, the CDR3 is TGCGCCGGTACAGGGGGCGATGGCTACACCTTC.

The chain couples TRBV10-3 to TRBJ1-6, with D maybe TRBD1 (6 bases). V dropped 2 bases and J dropped 5 bases, with 7 bases sitting between them. This CDR3 spans 14 amino acids. In germline, CDR1 is ENHRY, CDR2 SYGVKD. CDR3 nucleotides: TGTGCCATCAGTGAGAACAGGGATAATTCACCCCTCCACTTT. Its translation: CAISENRDNSPLHF.

The chain carries TRBV2 and TRBJ1-6, with D possibly matching TRBD1 (6 bases). Germline-derived CDR1 and CDR2 are SNHLY and FYNNEI. V was shortened by 8 bases and J by 7 bases, with 12 bases between the two germline ends. The CDR3 loop spans 13 amino acids. This CDR3 reads CASGGQQNSPLHF. In DNA, the CDR3 is TGTGCCAGCGGCGGACAGCAAAATTCACCCCTCCACTTT.